The 18 T cell receptor beta chains reported below all come from one sample, sequenced in a study of sequential checkpoint blockade in melanoma. Assay: immunoSEQ multiplex PCR; the TCRdb copy retains only in-frame clones and omits some. The data contain 4,500 to 6,000 clones, roughly 28% of them singletons. Described treatment: randomized to nivolumab then ipilimumab (arm A) or the reverse (arm B). The source material was tumor tissue (inferred from file names), sampled from a patient given nivolumab and ipilimumab in sequence. The source is a human donor with melanoma.

This clone was counted many times. The J gene is TRBJ2-1, the V gene TRBV6-8, with TRBD2 matching over 13 bases. CDR3 length: 15 residues. J gave up 6 bases and V 2 bases, and 1 base lay outside the gene matches. CDR1 is MNHGY, CDR2 SAAAGT, per germline. CDR3 residues: CASSYRTSGSNEQFF. The CDR3 DNA reads TGTGCCAGCAGTTACCGGACTAGCGGGAGCAATGAGCAGTTCTTC.

J is TRBJ2-7 and V is TRBV28; TRBD2 agrees at 9 bases. Germline V gene lookup returns CDR1 MDHEN and CDR2 SYDVKM. This CDR3 has 15 amino acids. Trimming took 4 bases from V and 3 from J; bases not matched to a gene: 7. For the CDR3, the DNA is TGTGCCAGCAGTTCTACGACTAGCGGCTTCTACGAGCAGTACTTC. This translates into CASSSTTSGFYEQYF. Looking up the rest from reference TRBV28 and TRBJ2-7 gives the full variable domain: DVKVTQSSRYLVKRTGEKVFLECVQDMDHENMFWYRQDPGLGLRLIYFSYDVKMKEKGDIPEGYSVSREKKERFSLILESASTNQTSMYLCASSSTTSGFYEQYFGPGTRLTVT.

J is TRBJ2-7 and V is TRBV28; TRBD2 matches 9 bases. The germline V gene encodes CDR1 MDHEN and CDR2 SYDVKM. V lost 6 bases and J lost 0; bases outside the gene matches: 9. The CDR3 contains 16 residues. The CDR3 DNA reads TGTGCCAGCAGCCCATCGGGAGCGGGAGGCTCCTACGAGCAGTACTTC. Translating gives CASSPSGAGGSYEQYF. The full variable domain, in which reference TRBV28 and TRBJ2-7 provide the parts outside the CDR3, is DVKVTQSSRYLVKRTGEKVFLECVQDMDHENMFWYRQDPGLGLRLIYFSYDVKMKEKGDIPEGYSVSREKKERFSLILESASTNQTSMYLCASSPSGAGGSYEQYFGPGTRLTVT.

This rearrangement joins TRBV18 to TRBJ2-2, with D perhaps TRBD1 (6 bases). The CDR3 spans 13 residues. Trimming removed 4 bases at V and 9 bases at J, with 12 bases between. CDR1 and CDR2 (germline): KGHSH, LQKENI. As DNA, the CDR3 is TGTGCCAGCTCACTACAGGGACGGAGGGAGCTGTTTTTT. It translates to CASSLQGRRELFF.

In DNA form, the CDR3 reads TGTGCCAGCAGCACAAGAACCGGGACAGGCGCTAATGAGCAGTTCTTC. As protein: CASSTRTGTGANEQFF. The rearrangement joins TRBV11-3 to TRBJ2-1, with 8 bases identical to TRBD1. Germline V lookup: CDR1 SGHNT, CDR2 YENEEA. V trimming: 5 bases; J trimming: 7 bases; junction bases outside the gene matches: 13. The CDR3 covers 16 residues.

The table lists this clone with a few counts. The chain carries TRBV12-5 and TRBJ2-2; a possible D gene is TRBD2 (5 bases). The germline gives CDR1 LGHNT, CDR2 FRNRAP. The CDR3 has 12 amino acids. The chain's CDR3 is CAASRVGGELFF. CDR3 DNA: TGTGCCGCATCGAGGGTTGGGGGGGAGCTGTTTTTT.

This clone occurred a few times. The chain combines TRBV12-5 with TRBJ2-2; the D call may be TRBD1 or TRBD2 (5 bases each). The CDR3 has 14 amino acids. Germline V gives CDR1 LGHNT, CDR2 FRNRAP. The CDR3 region is CASTKTGGSGELFF. The CDR3, as DNA: TGTGCCAGCACCAAAACTGGGGGTTCCGGGGAGCTGTTTTTT.

The V and J genes are TRBV1 and TRBJ2-5; the D call TRBD1 from the table was never checked on the DNA. TRBV1 is a pseudogene. This CDR3 is built from 15 residues. CDR3 sequence (DNA): TGCGCCAGCAGTTTCGGACAGGGGGGAGAAGAGACCCAGTACTTC. This gives the protein CASSFGQGGEETQYF.

The rearrangement joins TRBV9 to TRBJ2-3, with 13 bases identical to TRBD2. This CDR3 region has 16 residues. After removal of 3 bases from V and 8 bases from J, the junction contained 9 bases not matched to a gene. Germline loops: CDR1 SGDLS, CDR2 YYNGEE. The CDR3 DNA reads TGTGCCAGCAGCGAGGGGACTAGCGGGGTTGACGGTACGCAGTATTTT. As protein: CASSEGTSGVDGTQYF.

V is TRBV5-1 and J is TRBJ1-4; D not resolved. V lost 0 bases to trimming and J lost 0 bases, with 9 bases between them. Germline V gene sequence: CDR1 SGHRS, CDR2 YFSETQ. The CDR3 sequence is 16 residues long. The CDR3 protein is CASSLAVGATNEKLFF. As DNA, the CDR3 is TGCGCCAGCAGCTTGGCGGTCGGTGCAACTAATGAAAAACTGTTTTTT.

In this sample, this clone turned up a few times. The V gene is TRBV6-7, the J gene TRBJ1-6; D not resolved. TRBV6-7 is designated an ORF whose function remains uncertain. V was clipped by 11 bases and J by 8 bases, with 10 bases between them. The CDR3 length is 11 residues. The CDR3 coding sequence is TGTGCCGCAAAAATGGATTCACCCCTCCACTTT. Translation: CAAKMDSPLHF.

The table lists this clone with a few counts. The chain recombines TRBV19 with TRBJ2-2; 14 nucleotides match TRBD2. The CDR3 totals 16 residues. Trimming cost V 7 bases and J 10 bases; bases outside gene matches: 11. Germline V gene sequence: CDR1 LNHDA, CDR2 SQIVND (reference sequence). CDR3 sequence: CASMRHGGLAGVELFF. The CDR3 DNA reads TGTGCCAGTATGAGACATGGGGGACTAGCGGGAGTGGAGCTGTTTTTT.

The chain links TRBV18 to TRBJ1-5, with TRBD1 as a possible D gene (5 bases). The CDR3 extends over 13 amino acids. V lost 4 bases and J 7 bases, leaving 11 bases between the germline ends. Germline V gene data show CDR1 as KGHSH and CDR2 as LQKENI. CDR3 amino acids: CASSQSWGQPQHF. CDR3 nucleotide sequence: TGTGCCAGCTCACAATCGTGGGGCCAGCCCCAGCATTTT.

This clone was detected a few times. The genes are TRBV28 and TRBJ1-1; a possible D gene is TRBD1 (6 bases). CDR1 and CDR2 from the germline V gene are MDHEN and SYDVKM. The CDR3 runs to 14 residues. V lost 6 bases to trimming and J lost 3 bases, with 14 bases between them. The CDR3 region has the DNA TGTGCCAGCAGACTTACAGGGTCTGACACTGAAGCTTTCTTT. Its protein is CASRLTGSDTEAFF.

The chain employs TRBV28 and TRBJ2-3; D unresolved. Trimming removed 4 bases at V and 0 bases at J, with 14 bases between. Germline V gives CDR1 MDHEN, CDR2 SYDVKM. CDR3 length: 16 amino acids. CDR3 DNA: TGTGCCAGCAGTTCCCCGGCTGTCCCTAGCACAGATACGCAGTATTTT. This sequence encodes CASSSPAVPSTDTQYF.

This clone counts as medium-sized. The chain uses TRBV12-5 and TRBJ2-4; 8 bases line up with TRBD2. Per the germline V gene, CDR1 is LGHNT and CDR2 is FRNRAP. The CDR3 has 11 amino acids. The CDR3 DNA reads as TGTGCCAGCGGGGGTAGGGGCATTCAGTACTTC. Translating it yields CASGGRGIQYF.

The V and J genes are TRBV19 and TRBJ2-7, with D perhaps matching TRBD1 (6 bases). Trimming took off 4 bases at V and 2 bases at J, with 12 bases between the two ends. Looked up from germline, CDR1 is LNHDA and CDR2 is SQIVND (reference sequence). There are 14 residues in the CDR3. In DNA form, the CDR3 reads TGTGCCAGTAGTACAGGGGCAGGCCCCTACGAGCAGTACTTC. Translating it yields CASSTGAGPYEQYF.

This sequence joins TRBV11-3 and TRBJ2-1, with 7 nucleotides matching TRBD1. This CDR3 comprises 15 residues. Germline values: CDR1 SGHNT, CDR2 YENEEA. V lost 6 bases, J lost 4 bases, and 9 bases stayed unmatched. The CDR3 here is CASSSEDRRYNEQFF. CDR3 bases: TGTGCCAGCAGTTCGGAGGACAGGAGGTACAATGAGCAGTTCTTC.